Many counts were recorded for the clone carrying this T cell receptor beta chain. The antigen remains unidentified. The read gets to within 3 residues of the CDR3 end, and the germline J gene fills in the rest. These data are taken from a study of T cell clonality in common variable immunodeficiency. The data were produced by immunoSEQ multiplex PCR, yet TCRdb's version contains in-frame clones alone and is incomplete. The sample contains tens of thousands of clones, none of them singletons. Notes on the study in general: Common variable immunodeficiency TCR beta sequences reportedly had fewer deletions and N-nucleotide insertions. CVID subjects shared fewer TCRbeta clones than healthy controls did. CVID subjects had higher TCRbeta clonality than healthy controls, most marked in about a third.

The germline V gene encodes CDR1 SGHRS and CDR2 YFSETQ. The CDR3 has 13 residues. V lost 0 bases, J lost 6 bases, and 8 bases lay in between. Most patients and controls had Caucasian heritage. The sequence derives from a person aged 18-69 years in good health. The rearrangement joins TRBV5-1 to TRBJ2-3; D not certain. Material: peripheral blood mononuclear cells. CDR3 in amino acids: CASSLVFMDTQYF. Partial CDR3 DNA: TGCGCCAGCAGCTTGGTGTTCATGGATACG.